These T cell receptor beta chains were read from a single sample in a study of CD8 T cells in Susac syndrome. TCRdb redid the calling of the immunoSEQ multiplex PCR reads with MiXCR, one entry per CDR3 protein. The data show 150,000 to 200,000 distinct CDR3 sequences, approximately 94% seen once. Material for sequencing was CD4+ T cells from PBMCs. These receptors all stem from a human donor with Susac syndrome. CDR3s include the opening cysteine and the closing phenylalanine or tryptophan. D genes are given only for firm matches. The size entry is marked missing in some rows and otherwise reads once, few, many or a size class.

J gene: TRBJ2-3
clone size: NA
V gene: TRBV10-2
D gene: NA
CDR3 length: 14
CDR3 DNA: TGCGCCAGCGGGGTCGCGAGGGCCGCAGATACGCAGTATTTT
CDR3 protein: CASGVARAADTQYF

J gene: TRBJ1-1
clone size: NA
V gene: TRBV5-4
D gene: TRBD1
CDR3 length: 15
CDR3 DNA: TGTGCCAGCAGCCGAGGGACAGTCATGAACACTGAAGCTTTCTTT
CDR3 protein: CASSRGTVMNTEAFF

J gene: TRBJ1-2
clone size: NA
V gene: TRBV30
D gene: TRBD1
CDR3 length: 12
CDR3 DNA: TGTGCCTGGAGCGACAGGGGGCATGGCTACACCTTC
CDR3 protein: CAWSDRGHGYTF

J gene: TRBJ1-1
clone size: NA
V gene: TRBV4-2
D gene: NA
CDR3 length: 14
CDR3 DNA: TGTGCCAGCAACTCGACAGGCCTGAACACTGAAGCTTTCTTT
CDR3 protein: CASNSTGLNTEAFF

J gene: TRBJ1-1
clone size: NA
V gene: TRBV20-1
D gene: TRBD1
CDR3 length: 14
CDR3 DNA: TGCAGTGCTAGAGGTGGGACAGGGGGAACTGAAGCTTTCTTT
CDR3 protein: CSARGGTGGTEAFF

J gene: TRBJ2-1
clone size: NA
V gene: TRBV18
D gene: NA
CDR3 length: 14
CDR3 DNA: TGTGCCAGCTCACCACAAAGAAGTTACAATGAGCAGTTCTTC
CDR3 protein: CASSPQRSYNEQFF

J gene: TRBJ1-2
clone size: NA
V gene: TRBV4-1
D gene: NA
CDR3 length: 13
CDR3 DNA: TGCGCCAGCAGCTTAGAACGACGGACGGCCTACACCTTC
CDR3 protein: CASSLERRTAYTF

J gene: TRBJ1-2
clone size: NA
V gene: TRBV7-9
D gene: NA
CDR3 length: 14
CDR3 DNA: TGTGCCAGCACCGCCGGGGTAAATCGGAATGGCTACACCTTC
CDR3 protein: CASTAGVNRNGYTF

J gene: TRBJ2-1
clone size: NA
V gene: TRBV5-6
D gene: NA
CDR3 length: 14
CDR3 DNA: TGTGCCAGCAGTCGACGGGGGCGGGGGAATGAGCAGTTCTTC
CDR3 protein: CASSRRGRGNEQFF

J gene: TRBJ2-7
clone size: NA
V gene: TRBV4-2
D gene: NA
CDR3 length: 16
CDR3 DNA: TGTGCCAGCAGCCAGGAACAGGAAGTCAGCACCTACGAGCAGTACTTC
CDR3 protein: CASSQEQEVSTYEQYF

J gene: TRBJ2-3
clone size: NA
V gene: TRBV7-9
D gene: TRBD1
CDR3 length: 17
CDR3 DNA: TGTGCCAGCAGCTTAGTTAAGGGACAGGAGGCGACAGATACGCAGTATTTT
CDR3 protein: CASSLVKGQEATDTQYF

J gene: TRBJ1-1
clone size: NA
V gene: TRBV12-3/TRBV12-4
D gene: NA
CDR3 length: 14
CDR3 DNA: TGTGCCAGCAGTTCTTCTACCTCACCGGGTCGCGCTTTCTTT
CDR3 protein: CASSSSTSPGRAFF

J gene: TRBJ2-5
clone size: NA
V gene: TRBV11-2
D gene: NA
CDR3 length: 13
CDR3 DNA: TGTGCCAGCAGCTTAGTGGGGGAAGAGACCCAGTACTTC
CDR3 protein: CASSLVGEETQYF

J gene: TRBJ2-1
clone size: NA
V gene: TRBV29-1
D gene: NA
CDR3 length: 14
CDR3 DNA: TGCAGCGTTGTCATTCCAAGCTCCTACAATGAGCAGTTCTTC
CDR3 protein: CSVVIPSSYNEQFF

J gene: TRBJ2-5
clone size: NA
V gene: TRBV5-6
D gene: TRBD2
CDR3 length: 14
CDR3 DNA: TGTGCCAGCAGCTCGGGGGGGGGACGAGAGACCCAGTACTTC
CDR3 protein: CASSSGGGRETQYF

J gene: TRBJ2-5
clone size: NA
V gene: TRBV9
D gene: NA
CDR3 length: 15
CDR3 DNA: TGTGCCAGCAGCGTTGTGACGGGGGCTCAAGAGACCCAGTACTTC
CDR3 protein: CASSVVTGAQETQYF

J gene: TRBJ2-7
clone size: NA
V gene: TRBV25-1
D gene: NA
CDR3 length: 15
CDR3 DNA: TGTGCCAGCAGTGAATCAAGGGGGAACGCCTACGAGCAGTACTTC
CDR3 protein: CASSESRGNAYEQYF

J gene: TRBJ2-6
clone size: NA
V gene: TRBV28
D gene: TRBD1
CDR3 length: 17
CDR3 DNA: TGTGCCAGCGGGGACAGGGGGCGTTCCCGTGGGGCCAACGTCCTGACTTTC
CDR3 protein: CASGDRGRSRGANVLTF

J gene: TRBJ2-2
clone size: once
V gene: TRBV9
D gene: TRBD2
CDR3 length: 17
CDR3 DNA: TGTGCCAGCAGCGTAGGGGCTAGCGGGGGGGCGACCGGGGAGCTGTTTTTT
CDR3 protein: CASSVGASGGATGELFF

J gene: TRBJ2-1
clone size: NA
V gene: TRBV7-9
D gene: NA
CDR3 length: 13
CDR3 DNA: TGTGCCAGCAGCCCCTTCCCAGGGGCCGAGCAGTTCTTC
CDR3 protein: CASSPFPGAEQFF

J gene: TRBJ1-2
clone size: once
V gene: TRBV30
D gene: NA
CDR3 length: 13
CDR3 DNA: TGTGCCTGGACGCTGGGCAGTAGCTATGGCTACACCTTC
CDR3 protein: CAWTLGSSYGYTF

J gene: TRBJ1-2
clone size: NA
V gene: TRBV29-1
D gene: NA
CDR3 length: 11
CDR3 DNA: TGCAGCGTTGATTGGGGCTATGGCTACACCTTC
CDR3 protein: CSVDWGYGYTF

J gene: TRBJ2-5
clone size: NA
V gene: TRBV7-2
D gene: NA
CDR3 length: 14
CDR3 DNA: TGTGCCAGCAGCTATCAAGGTTCGGGAGAGACCCAGTACTTC
CDR3 protein: CASSYQGSGETQYF

J gene: TRBJ1-1
clone size: NA
V gene: TRBV6-2/TRBV6-3
D gene: NA
CDR3 length: 14
CDR3 DNA: TGTGCCAGCAGTTTCGCAGCGGATTACACTGAAGCTTTCTTT
CDR3 protein: CASSFAADYTEAFF

J gene: TRBJ1-1
clone size: NA
V gene: TRBV20-1
D gene: TRBD1
CDR3 length: 15
CDR3 DNA: TGCAGTGCTAGATGGAGGACAGGGGAAAACACTGAAGCTTTCTTT
CDR3 protein: CSARWRTGENTEAFF

J gene: TRBJ2-1
clone size: once
V gene: TRBV2
D gene: NA
CDR3 length: 13
CDR3 DNA: TGTGCCAGCGAGGAATCCCAATACAATGAGCAGTTCTTC
CDR3 protein: CASEESQYNEQFF

J gene: TRBJ1-6
clone size: once
V gene: TRBV5-1
D gene: NA
CDR3 length: 16
CDR3 DNA: TGCGCCAGCAGCGGTCAGGGGTCGGCCTATAATTCACCCCTCCACTTT
CDR3 protein: CASSGQGSAYNSPLHF

J gene: TRBJ2-1
clone size: NA
V gene: TRBV12-3/TRBV12-4
D gene: NA
CDR3 length: 13
CDR3 DNA: TGTGCCAGCAGTGCGGGACAGAGCAATGAGCAGTTCTTC
CDR3 protein: CASSAGQSNEQFF

J gene: TRBJ1-4
clone size: NA
V gene: TRBV5-4
D gene: TRBD1
CDR3 length: 14
CDR3 DNA: TGTGCCAGCAGCCCCCAGGGGGCGGGGGAAAAACTGTTTTTT
CDR3 protein: CASSPQGAGEKLFF

J gene: TRBJ2-1
clone size: NA
V gene: TRBV6-2/TRBV6-3
D gene: NA
CDR3 length: 16
CDR3 DNA: TGTGCCAGCAGCCGGACCAAGACAGCTGTAGGCAATGAGCAGTTCTTC
CDR3 protein: CASSRTKTAVGNEQFF

J gene: TRBJ1-1
clone size: once
V gene: TRBV29-1
D gene: NA
CDR3 length: 12
CDR3 DNA: TGCAGCGCAGAACAGGGAGGCACTGAAGCTTTCTTT
CDR3 protein: CSAEQGGTEAFF

J gene: TRBJ2-7
clone size: NA
V gene: TRBV29-1
D gene: TRBD1
CDR3 length: 14
CDR3 DNA: TGCAGCGTTGTTGTGCGACAGGGGTCCTACGAGCAGTACTTC
CDR3 protein: CSVVVRQGSYEQYF

J gene: TRBJ1-6
clone size: NA
V gene: TRBV7-2
D gene: TRBD1
CDR3 length: 15
CDR3 DNA: TGTGCCAGCAGCTTAGAGGGCAGGGGGAATTCACCCCTCCACTTT
CDR3 protein: CASSLEGRGNSPLHF

J gene: TRBJ1-2
clone size: NA
V gene: TRBV20-1
D gene: TRBD1
CDR3 length: 12
CDR3 DNA: TGCAGTGCTAGGCCTGGACAGGGACCCGACACCTTC
CDR3 protein: CSARPGQGPDTF

J gene: TRBJ2-7
clone size: NA
V gene: TRBV5-4
D gene: TRBD2
CDR3 length: 14
CDR3 DNA: TGTGCCAGCAGCTTGCACGGGGGGGCCTACGAGCAGTACTTC
CDR3 protein: CASSLHGGAYEQYF

J gene: TRBJ2-7
clone size: NA
V gene: TRBV7-3
D gene: TRBD1
CDR3 length: 13
CDR3 DNA: TGTGCCAGCAGCTCGGGGACAGGACGGCACCAGTACTTC
CDR3 protein: CASSSGTGRHQYF

J gene: TRBJ2-3
clone size: NA
V gene: TRBV7-8
D gene: TRBD2
CDR3 length: 17
CDR3 DNA: TGTGCCAGCAGCTTACGACGACTAGCGGGACACACAGATACGCAGTATTTT
CDR3 protein: CASSLRRLAGHTDTQYF

J gene: TRBJ2-7
clone size: NA
V gene: TRBV28
D gene: NA
CDR3 length: 13
CDR3 DNA: TGTGCCAGCAGTGGGAGGAGACCCTACGAGCAGTACTTC
CDR3 protein: CASSGRRPYEQYF

J gene: TRBJ1-3
clone size: NA
V gene: TRBV7-9
D gene: NA
CDR3 length: 14
CDR3 DNA: TGTGCCACTCACAGGGCCGGGACTGGAAACACCATATATTTT
CDR3 protein: CATHRAGTGNTIYF

J gene: TRBJ2-6
clone size: NA
V gene: TRBV27
D gene: NA
CDR3 length: 15
CDR3 DNA: TGTGCCAGCAGTCCTGCTCGTGTGGGGGCCAACGTCCTGACTTTC
CDR3 protein: CASSPARVGANVLTF

J gene: TRBJ2-1
clone size: NA
V gene: TRBV20-1
D gene: NA
CDR3 length: 17
CDR3 DNA: TGCAGTGCCCGTCCTGCGGTAGTGCTCAGTGGGCTAAATGAGCAGTTCTTC
CDR3 protein: CSARPAVVLSGLNEQFF

J gene: TRBJ2-7
clone size: NA
V gene: TRBV7-9
D gene: TRBD2
CDR3 length: 14
CDR3 DNA: TGTGCCAGCAGCTCCGGGACTAGCGGATACGCGCCGTACTTC
CDR3 protein: CASSSGTSGYAPYF

J gene: TRBJ1-6
clone size: NA
V gene: TRBV7-9
D gene: NA
CDR3 length: 15
CDR3 DNA: TGTGCCAGCAGCCGAGGCGACAAGAGGGATTCACCCCTCCACTTT
CDR3 protein: CASSRGDKRDSPLHF